Each of the 30 T cell receptor beta chains below was sequenced from the same sample in a study of blood T cell repertoires in COVID-19. Profiled with immunoSEQ multiplex PCR; TCRdb holds only in-frame clones, not every one. The sample records roughly 200,000 clones, approximately 88% being singletons. The specimen was peripheral blood. Receptors were obtained from a woman aged 40 to 50 with COVID-19, enrolled during active disease.

This clone has only one observation. This chain connects TRBV6-5 to TRBJ2-7; a weak D match, TRBD2 (6 bases). Trimming stripped 7 bases from V and 3 bases from J, with 16 bases between. Germline V lookup: CDR1 MNHEY, CDR2 SVGAGI. The CDR3 is made up of 14 amino acids. CDR3 in DNA: TGTGCCAGCAAGGCGGAGGGTTGGTTCTACGAGCAGTACTTC. This translates into CASKAEGWFYEQYF.

The chain links TRBV29-1 to TRBJ1-1, with D possibly matching TRBD1 (5 bases). V lost 4 bases and J 5 bases, leaving 14 bases between the germline ends. From germline, CDR1 is SQVTM and CDR2 ANQGSEA. This CDR3 is built from 13 residues. The CDR3 protein is CSVVWGAGTEAFF. The CDR3 coding sequence is TGCAGCGTTGTATGGGGCGCGGGAACTGAAGCTTTCTTT.

This chain connects TRBV7-9 to TRBJ2-3; D remains ambiguous. The CDR3 has 10 amino acids. Germline-derived CDR1 and CDR2 are SEHNR and FQNEAQ (reference sequence). The V gene lost 10 bases and the J gene lost 5 bases, with 7 bases spanning the gap. CDR3 in amino acids: CANSRDTQYF. Here the CDR3 DNA reads TGTGCCAACTCACGAGATACGCAGTATTTT.

The genes are TRBV12-5 and TRBJ1-5; no firm D call. Per the germline V gene, CDR1 is LGHNT and CDR2 is FRNRAP. The CDR3 runs to 13 residues. The V and J ends lost 7 bases and 2 bases respectively, with 9 bases between them. Here the CDR3 reads CASAFSGNQPQHF. The CDR3 DNA reads as TGTGCTAGTGCCTTCAGTGGCAATCAGCCCCAGCATTTT.

The V gene is TRBV12-5, the J gene TRBJ1-1; the D is unclear. V lost 7 bases to trimming and J lost 0 bases, with 6 bases between them. This CDR3 is 12 amino acids long. CDR1 is LGHNT and CDR2 is FRNRAP in the germline V gene. CDR3 nucleotide sequence: TGTGCTAGTGACAGCTTGAACACTGAAGCTTTCTTT. Translated: CASDSLNTEAFF.

This sequence joins TRBV2 and TRBJ1-5, with 7 nucleotides matching TRBD1. CDR1 SNHLY and CDR2 FYNNEI come from the germline V gene. Trimming removed 6 bases from V and 3 bases from J; junction bases left unmatched: 8. The CDR3 is made up of 15 amino acids. As DNA, the CDR3 is TGTGCCAGCAGCGCAGGGGGATTAGACAATCAGCCCCAGCATTTT. Translating it yields CASSAGGLDNQPQHF.

This rearrangement joins TRBV9 to TRBJ2-7; the D gene is possibly TRBD2 (5 bases). Per the germline V gene, CDR1 is SGDLS and CDR2 is YYNGEE. Deletions cut 3 bases from V and 6 bases from J, with 10 bases between. CDR3 length: 12 amino acids. The CDR3 bases are TGTGCCAGCAGCGAAGGCCGGGGCGAGCAGTACTTC. Residues: CASSEGRGEQYF.

This clone has a single count. J is TRBJ1-2 and V is TRBV28; tentative D call: TRBD1 (5 bases). This CDR3 is 11 amino acids long. V lost 6 bases, J lost 8 bases, and 10 bases lay in between. Germline CDR1 is MDHEN and CDR2 is SYDVKM. This CDR3 is CASSLGPGYTF. The CDR3 bases are TGTGCCAGCAGCTTGGGGCCCGGCTACACCTTC.

The J gene is TRBJ2-2, the V gene TRBV6-6, with 8 bases identical to TRBD1. The CDR3 consists of 19 residues. V lost 6 bases and J lost 5; bases outside the gene matches: 20. Germline CDR1 and CDR2: MNHNY and SVGAGI (reference sequence). CDR3 protein: CASSWGRGRPGSRTGELFF. The DNA of the CDR3 is TGTGCCAGCAGCTGGGGCAGGGGGCGGCCCGGGAGTCGGACCGGGGAGCTGTTTTTT.

This chain links TRBV13 with TRBJ2-3, with 8 bases that match TRBD2. Trimming took 5 bases from V and 0 from J; bases not matched to a gene: 10. The CDR3 contains 17 residues. CDR1 PRHDT and CDR2 FYEKMQ come from the germline V gene (reference sequence). CDR3: CASSPTRAGASTDTQYF. As DNA, the CDR3 is TGTGCCAGCAGCCCCACTCGAGCGGGGGCCAGCACAGATACGCAGTATTTT.

This clone was seen many times. The chain employs TRBV6-5 and TRBJ1-2, with D perhaps matching TRBD1 (5 bases). Trimming pared 6 bases from V and 1 base from J, leaving 15 bases between. CDR1 and CDR2 from the germline V gene are MNHEY and SVGAGI. The CDR3 length is 15 residues. Here the CDR3 DNA reads TGTGCCAGCAGCCCCCAGGGTACCGGTAACTATGGCTACACCTTC. Translating it yields CASSPQGTGNYGYTF.

The genes are TRBV4-1 and TRBJ2-7, with TRBD2 identical over 8 bases. There are 15 residues in the CDR3. The V segment lost 3 bases and the J segment 0 bases; nucleotides outside the gene matches: 4. CDR1 is MGHRA, CDR2 YSYEKL, per germline. The CDR3 DNA reads TGCGCCAGCAGCCAGGAGCGGGGGAGCTCCTACGAGCAGTACTTC. It codes for CASSQERGSSYEQYF.

V gene TRBV6-2 or TRBV6-3 combines with J gene TRBJ2-5; TRBD2 matches at 14 bases. V lost 5 bases to trimming and J lost 7 bases; unmatched junction nucleotides: 6. The CDR3 extends over 15 amino acids. Germline V lookup: CDR1 MNHEY, CDR2 SVGEGT. This CDR3 is CASSRLAGGPGTQYF. CDR3 in DNA: TGTGCCAGCAGTAGACTAGCGGGGGGGCCAGGGACCCAGTACTTC.

The CDR3 DNA reads TGTGCCAGTCAGGGGCAGACAACGGTGGACAATGAGCAGTTCTTC. This codes for CASQGQTTVDNEQFF. This chain uses TRBV19 with TRBJ2-1, with D perhaps matching TRBD1 (6 bases). With 8 bases removed from V and 5 bases from J, the gap between germline ends came to 19 bases. Germline V gives CDR1 LNHDA, CDR2 SQIVND (reference sequence). This CDR3 is built from 15 residues. The entire variable domain, with the rest obtained from reference TRBV19 and TRBJ2-1, is as follows: DGGITQSPKYLFRKEGQNVTLSCEQNLNHDAMYWYRQDPGQGLRLIYYSQIVNDFQKGDIAEGYSVSREKKESFPLTVTSAQKNPTAFYLCASQGQTTVDNEQFFGPGTRLTVL.

This chain joins TRBV28 and TRBJ1-2; the match to TRBD1 covers 8 bases. Per germline, CDR1 MDHEN and CDR2 SYDVKM. The CDR3 runs 14 residues. Trimming at V came to 5 bases and at J to 7 bases, leaving 9 bases not matched to a gene. CDR3 sequence: CASSLRGRRAGYTF. The DNA for the CDR3 is TGTGCCAGCAGTCTCAGGGGGCGAAGGGCTGGCTACACCTTC.

The chain couples TRBV10-3 to TRBJ2-7; TRBD1 is a possible D gene (6 bases). CDR1 is ENHRY and CDR2 is SYGVKD in the germline V gene. This CDR3 has 14 amino acids. V lost 2 bases and J lost 2, with 10 bases in between. CDR3 amino acids: CAISEEQGAYEQYF. The CDR3 DNA is TGTGCCATCAGTGAGGAACAGGGCGCCTACGAGCAGTACTTC.

The chain couples TRBV3-1 (or the pseudogene TRBV3-2) to TRBJ1-2; weak D call: TRBD1 (5 bases). The CDR3 covers 15 residues. The germline CDR1 and CDR2 sequences are LGHDT and YNNKEL (reference sequence). The ends were cut back, 4 bases at V and 3 bases at J, with 15 bases in the middle. The CDR3 is CASSRITGYDYGYTF. CDR3 sequence (DNA): TGTGCCAGCAGCCGAATCACAGGTTACGACTATGGCTACACCTTC.

The V gene is TRBV27, the J gene TRBJ2-3, with 12 nucleotides matching TRBD2. With 6 bases clipped from V and 4 bases from J, the junction kept 14 bases outside the gene matches. CDR1 MNHEY and CDR2 SMNVEV come from the germline V gene (reference sequence). The CDR3 spans 18 residues. Here the CDR3 reads CASSNHGGLAGGPDTQYF. The CDR3 bases are TGTGCCAGCAGCAACCACGGAGGGCTAGCGGGAGGGCCAGATACGCAGTATTTT.

This chain joins TRBV7-8 and TRBJ2-5; D might be TRBD1 (6 bases). The V and J ends lost 6 bases and 4 bases respectively, with 6 bases between them. Germline CDR1 is SGHVS and CDR2 is FQNEAQ. The CDR3 has 11 residues. The CDR3 region is CASRTGETQYF. CDR3 in DNA: TGTGCCAGCAGGACAGGAGAGACCCAGTACTTC.

The V and J genes are TRBV28 and TRBJ2-7; 9 bases are shared with TRBD1. The CDR3 consists of 14 residues. J lost 6 bases, V lost 5 bases, and 8 bases had no gene match. Germline CDR1 MDHEN, CDR2 SYDVKM. This chain's CDR3 is CASSTGTGNGEQYF. CDR3 nucleotide sequence: TGTGCCAGCAGTACCGGGACAGGGAATGGCGAGCAGTACTTC.

The rearrangement uses TRBV4-1 and TRBJ1-2, with D perhaps TRBD1 (6 bases). Germline assignment: CDR1 MGHRA and CDR2 YSYEKL. With 5 bases removed from V and 0 bases from J, the gap between germline ends came to 13 bases. The CDR3 spans 15 residues. This CDR3 reads CASSTRQGPNYGYTF. CDR3 coding DNA: TGCGCCAGCAGCACACGTCAGGGGCCTAACTATGGCTACACCTTC.

This clone was observed once. The V and J genes are TRBV27 and TRBJ2-7; D not certain. CDR3 length equals 13 residues. In germline, CDR1 is MNHEY, CDR2 SMNVEV (reference sequence). V was shortened by 0 bases and J by 6 bases, with 9 bases between the two germline ends. The CDR3 DNA sequence: TGTGCCAGCAGTTTATCTGGGCAGGCCGAGCAGTACTTC. Encoded protein: CASSLSGQAEQYF.

The J gene is TRBJ1-1, the V gene TRBV15, with TRBD1 matching over 8 bases. This CDR3 is 18 amino acids long. Germline values: CDR1 LNHNV, CDR2 YYDKDF (reference sequence). V lost 0 bases, J lost 0 bases, and 9 bases stayed unmatched. The CDR3 is CATSRDQGARVLNTEAFF. The CDR3 nucleotides read TGTGCCACCAGCAGAGACCAGGGGGCGCGGGTCCTGAACACTGAAGCTTTCTTT. The full variable domain, with the rest looked up from reference TRBV15 and TRBJ1-1, is DAMVIQNPRYQVTQFGKPVTLSCSQTLNHNVMYWYQQKSSQAPKLLFHYYDKDFNNEADTPDNFQSRRPNTSFCFLDIRSPGLGDTAMYLCATSRDQGARVLNTEAFFGQGTRLTVV.

The chain uses TRBV28 and TRBJ1-5; TRBD1 agrees at 7 bases. From germline, CDR1 is MDHEN and CDR2 SYDVKM. The V and J ends lost 8 bases and 0 bases, in that order; junction bases with no gene match: 7. This CDR3 is built from 15 residues. The DNA for the CDR3 is TGTGCCAGCGTACGGACAGGTAATAGCAATCAGCCCCAGCATTTT. It yields the protein CASVRTGNSNQPQHF.

J is TRBJ1-2 and V is TRBV12-2. TRBV12-2 is labeled a pseudogene. This CDR3 comprises 11 residues. CDR3 bases: TGTGCAAGTCGCGGATCGGGTGGCTACACCTTC. Residues: CASRGSGGYTF.

The J gene is TRBJ1-2, the V gene TRBV6-5; perhaps TRBD1 as D (6 bases). Trimming took off 5 bases at V and 7 bases at J, with 17 bases between the two ends. The CDR3 is 14 amino acids. Germline V gene lookup returns CDR1 MNHEY and CDR2 SVGAGI. The CDR3 DNA reads as TGTGCCAGCAGTACTAACGCAGGGGAAGCTGGCTACACCTTC. As protein: CASSTNAGEAGYTF.

This rearrangement joins TRBV12-5 to TRBJ2-2; TRBD2 matches 16 bases. Losses at the gene ends were 2 bases for V and 4 bases for J; bases not matched to a gene: 13. The CDR3 contains 21 residues. Germline CDR1 reads LGHNT; CDR2 reads FRNRAP. CDR3 nucleotides: TGTGCTAGTGGTTTGCCCCCAGGGACTAGCGGGGGGGCTCTACCCACCGGGGAGCTGTTTTTT. Translation gives CASGLPPGTSGGALPTGELFF.

The chain joins TRBV11-2 to TRBJ1-2; D is ambiguous. Germline CDR1 and CDR2: SGHAT and FQNNGV. There are 15 residues in the CDR3. The ends were cut back, 0 bases at V and 4 bases at J, with 12 bases in the middle. The CDR3 DNA reads as TGTGCCAGCAGCTTAGATCGGAGAGGGCTCTATGGCTACACCTTC. Protein product: CASSLDRRGLYGYTF.

V is TRBV18 and J is TRBJ1-2, with TRBD1 matching 8 bases. CDR3 length equals 16 residues. The V and J ends lost 0 bases and 4 bases, in that order; junction bases with no gene match: 7. Germline V gives CDR1 KGHSH, CDR2 LQKENI. The CDR3 protein is CASSPPGRGRVYGYTF. The DNA for the CDR3 is TGTGCCAGCTCACCACCGGGCAGGGGGCGCGTCTATGGCTACACCTTC.

This sequence joins TRBV7-9 and TRBJ2-7; 7 positions agree with TRBD1. The CDR3 spans 14 residues. The V segment lost 3 bases and the J segment 2 bases; nucleotides outside the gene matches: 4. Germline V CDR1 and CDR2: SEHNR, FQNEAQ (reference sequence). In DNA, the CDR3 is TGTGCCAGCAGCTTTGGGACAGCGGCCTACGAGCAGTACTTC. It is translated as CASSFGTAAYEQYF. Full variable domain (missing parts from reference TRBV7-9 and TRBJ2-7): DTGVSQNPRHKITKRGQNVTFRCDPISEHNRLYWYRQTLGQGPEFLTYFQNEAQLEKSRLLSDRFSAERPKGSFSTLEIQRTEQGDSAMYLCASSFGTAAYEQYFGPGTRLTVT.